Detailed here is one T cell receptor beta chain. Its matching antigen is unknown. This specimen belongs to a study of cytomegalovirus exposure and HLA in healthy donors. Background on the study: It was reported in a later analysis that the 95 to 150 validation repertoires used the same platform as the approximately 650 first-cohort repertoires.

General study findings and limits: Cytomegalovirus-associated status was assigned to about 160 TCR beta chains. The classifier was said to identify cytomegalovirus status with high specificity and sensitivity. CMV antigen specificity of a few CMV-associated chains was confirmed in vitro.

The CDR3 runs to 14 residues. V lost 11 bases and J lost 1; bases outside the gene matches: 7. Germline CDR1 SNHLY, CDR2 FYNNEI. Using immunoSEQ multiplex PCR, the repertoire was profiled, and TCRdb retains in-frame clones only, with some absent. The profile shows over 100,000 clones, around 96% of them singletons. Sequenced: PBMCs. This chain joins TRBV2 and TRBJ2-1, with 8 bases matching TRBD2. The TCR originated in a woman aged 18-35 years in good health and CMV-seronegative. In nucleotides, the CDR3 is TGTGCCTGCCCAAGCGGGGGATCCTACAATGAGCAGTTCTTC. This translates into CACPSGGSYNEQFF. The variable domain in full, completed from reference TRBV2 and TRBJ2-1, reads EPEVTQTPSHQVTQMGQEVILRCVPISNHLYFYWYRQILGQKVEFLVSFYNNEISEKSEIFDDQFSVERPDGSNFTLKIRSTKLEDSAMYFCACPSGGSYNEQFFGPGTRLTVL.